The sample holds many counts of the clone carrying this TCR beta chain. Its cognate antigen is unknown. It was patients with CD8+CD57+ cell expansion by flow cytometry who were chosen for sequencing. Patient blood was sampled before any therapy had been received. The data originate from a study of CD8+CD57+ T cells in acquired aplastic anemia. Across the study: Sorted cells (CD4+ and CD8+) yielded DNA amounts that averaged 3.2 ug.

Regarding the study as a whole: Controls and patients did not differ significantly in CD8+ Simpson's diversity. Overlap between patients and controls comprised roughly 28 CD8+ CDR3 sequences.

Genomic DNA, serving as template, underwent TCR beta VDJ and CDR3 profiling. Each CDR3 protein gets one entry after TCRdb re-called the reads with MiXCR. The data contain 150,000 or so distinct CDR3 sequences, 45% to 55% of them singletons. CDR3 length equals 14 residues. With 7 bases clipped from V and 5 bases from J, the junction kept 6 bases outside the gene matches. Germline lookup yields CDR1 MDHEN and CDR2 SYDVKM. The rearrangement links TRBV28 to TRBJ2-2; TRBD2 agrees at 8 bases. Sequencing was performed on sorted CD4+, CD8+, or CD8+CD57+ T cells (not recorded which) from PBMCs. The source is a human donor with aplastic anemia. CDR3 amino acids: CASKGGRRTGELFF. In DNA form, the CDR3 reads TGTGCCAGCAAGGGCGGGAGGCGGACCGGGGAGCTGTTTTTT. The full variable domain, completed using reference TRBV28 and TRBJ2-2, is DVKVTQSSRYLVKRTGEKVFLECVQDMDHENMFWYRQDPGLGLRLIYFSYDVKMKEKGDIPEGYSVSREKKERFSLILESASTNQTSMYLCASKGGRRTGELFFGEGSRLTVL.